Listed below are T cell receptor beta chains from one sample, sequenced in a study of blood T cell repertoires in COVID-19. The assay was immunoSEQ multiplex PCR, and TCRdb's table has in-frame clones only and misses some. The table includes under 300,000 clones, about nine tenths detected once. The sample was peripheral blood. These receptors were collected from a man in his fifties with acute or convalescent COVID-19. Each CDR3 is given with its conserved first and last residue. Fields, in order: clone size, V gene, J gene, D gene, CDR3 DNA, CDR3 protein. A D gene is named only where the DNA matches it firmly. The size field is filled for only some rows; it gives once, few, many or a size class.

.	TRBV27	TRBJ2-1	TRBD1	TGTGCCAGCAGTCCTTCTGGACAGGGACGCTACAATGAGCAGTTCTTC	CASSPSGQGRYNEQFF
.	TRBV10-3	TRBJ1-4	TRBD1	TGTGCCATCGCAGGACAGGCTAATGAAAAACTGTTTTTT	CAIAGQANEKLFF
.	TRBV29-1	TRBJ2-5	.	TGCAGCGTGGGGGGACAGTGGAACCAAGAGACCCAGTACTTC	CSVGGQWNQETQYF
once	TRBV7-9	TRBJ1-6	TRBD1	TGTGCCAGCAGCCCGGGACAGGGAAGGGGTTCACCCCTCCACTTT	CASSPGQGRGSPLHF
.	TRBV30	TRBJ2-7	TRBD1	TGTGCCTGGAGCAGGGGGCATGTTCCCTACGAGCAGTACTTC	CAWSRGHVPYEQYF
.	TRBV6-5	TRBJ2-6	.	TGTGCCAGCAGTTTCGGGAGCTCTGGGGCCAACGTCCTGACTTTC	CASSFGSSGANVLTF
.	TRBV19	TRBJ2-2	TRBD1	TGTGCCAGTGGTGGGGGGACAGGGCATTCCGGGGAGCTGTTTTTT	CASGGGTGHSGELFF
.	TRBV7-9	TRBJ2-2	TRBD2	TGTGCCAGCAGCTCACTAGCGGGGGGGACCTCGAACACCGGGGAGCTGTTTTTT	CASSSLAGGTSNTGELFF
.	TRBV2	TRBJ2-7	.	TGTGCCAGCAGCGTCGGGAGCTACGAGCAGTACTTC	CASSVGSYEQYF
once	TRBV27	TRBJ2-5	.	TGTGCCAGCAGCACTGGAGGGGAGACCCAGTACTTC	CASSTGGETQYF
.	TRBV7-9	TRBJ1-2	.	TGTGCCAGCAGCTTAGGGGGCTGGGGCTACACCTTC	CASSLGGWGYTF
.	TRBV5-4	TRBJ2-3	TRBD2	TGTGCCAGCAGCTTTTGGGGGGGAGATACGCAGTATTTT	CASSFWGGDTQYF
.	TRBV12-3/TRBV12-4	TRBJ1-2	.	TGTGCCAGCAGCTCCTCCTATGGCTACACCTTC	CASSSSYGYTF
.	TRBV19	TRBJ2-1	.	TGTGCCAGTAGTATCACGAACAGGGACACTGAGCAGTTCTTC	CASSITNRDTEQFF
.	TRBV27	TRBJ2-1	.	TGTGCCAGCAGTAAGGACACCAGCTCCTACAATGAGCAGTTCTTC	CASSKDTSSYNEQFF
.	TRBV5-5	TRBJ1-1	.	TGTGCCAGCAGCTCAGATGTGAACACTGAAGCTTTCTTT	CASSSDVNTEAFF
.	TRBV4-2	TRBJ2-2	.	TGTGCCAGCAGCCAGCCTGGAGTGAGAACTCCCGGGGAGCTGTTTTTT	CASSQPGVRTPGELFF
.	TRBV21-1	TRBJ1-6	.	TGTGCCAACCCAAGGAGGTCACCCCTCCACTTT	CANPRRSPLHF
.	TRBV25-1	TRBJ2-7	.	TGTGCCAGCAGTGGGCCCCGGGTCACCCCCTCCGAGCAGTACTTC	CASSGPRVTPSEQYF
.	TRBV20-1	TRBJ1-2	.	TGCAGTGCTAGTTCCCAAGCCGGATGGGGCATGGGTGATGGCTACACCTTC	CSASSQAGWGMGDGYTF
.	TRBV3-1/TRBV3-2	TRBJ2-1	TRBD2	TGTGCCAGCAGCGAAGGGACTAGCGGGGCTTATAATGAGCAGTTCTTC	CASSEGTSGAYNEQFF
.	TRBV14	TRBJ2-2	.	TGTGCCAGCAACGCATTAGGGGCTAAAGACACCGGGGAGCTGTTTTTT	CASNALGAKDTGELFF
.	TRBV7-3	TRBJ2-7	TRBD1	TGTGCCAGCAGTCCCGGGACAGGGGCCCACGAGCAGTACTTC	CASSPGTGAHEQYF
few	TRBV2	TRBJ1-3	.	TGTGCCAGCAGTGATTGGGGCCGGAGCTCTGGAAACACCATATATTTT	CASSDWGRSSGNTIYF
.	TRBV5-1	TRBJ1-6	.	TGCGCCAGCAGCTTCTCAGGGGATAATTCACCCCTCCACTTT	CASSFSGDNSPLHF
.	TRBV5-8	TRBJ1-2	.	TGTGCCAGCAGCTCGTCCATGGACACCACCTATAACTATGGCTACACCTTC	CASSSSMDTTYNYGYTF
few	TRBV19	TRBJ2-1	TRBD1	TGTGCCACCCACCGGGACAGGGCCTACAATGAGCAGTTCTTC	CATHRDRAYNEQFF